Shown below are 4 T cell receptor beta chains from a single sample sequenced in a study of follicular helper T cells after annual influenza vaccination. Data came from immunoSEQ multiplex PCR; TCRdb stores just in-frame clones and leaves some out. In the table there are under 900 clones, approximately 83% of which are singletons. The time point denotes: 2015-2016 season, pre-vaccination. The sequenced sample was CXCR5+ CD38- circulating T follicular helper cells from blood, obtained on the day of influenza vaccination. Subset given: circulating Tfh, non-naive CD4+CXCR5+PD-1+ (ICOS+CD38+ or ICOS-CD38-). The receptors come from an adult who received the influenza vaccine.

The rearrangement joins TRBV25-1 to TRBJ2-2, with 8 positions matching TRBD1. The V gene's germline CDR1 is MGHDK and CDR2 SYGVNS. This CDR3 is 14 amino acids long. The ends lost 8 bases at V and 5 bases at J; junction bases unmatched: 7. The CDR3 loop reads CASWGQDRTGELFF. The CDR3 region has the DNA TGTGCCAGCTGGGGACAGGATCGAACCGGGGAGCTGTTTTTT.

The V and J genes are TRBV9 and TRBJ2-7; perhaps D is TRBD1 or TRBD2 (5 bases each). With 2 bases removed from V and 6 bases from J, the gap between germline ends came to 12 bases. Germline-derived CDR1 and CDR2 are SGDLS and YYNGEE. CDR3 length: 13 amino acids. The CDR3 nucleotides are TGTGCCAGCAGCGTTGGTCAGGGAGTCGAGCAGTACTTC. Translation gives CASSVGQGVEQYF.

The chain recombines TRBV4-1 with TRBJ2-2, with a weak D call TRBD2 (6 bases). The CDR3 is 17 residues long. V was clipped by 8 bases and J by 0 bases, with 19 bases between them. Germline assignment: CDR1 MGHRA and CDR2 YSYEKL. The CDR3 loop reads CASLDGGIGANTGELFF. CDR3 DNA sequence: TGCGCCAGCTTGGATGGGGGGATCGGGGCGAACACCGGGGAGCTGTTTTTT.

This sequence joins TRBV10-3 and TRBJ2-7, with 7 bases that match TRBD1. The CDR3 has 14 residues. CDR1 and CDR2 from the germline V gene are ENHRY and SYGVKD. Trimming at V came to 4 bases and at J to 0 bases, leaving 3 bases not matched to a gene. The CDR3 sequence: CAISAAGGSYEQYF. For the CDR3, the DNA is TGTGCCATCAGTGCGGCAGGGGGCTCCTACGAGCAGTACTTC.